The 27 T cell receptor beta chains given below trace back to one sample, sequenced in a study of blood T cell repertoires in COVID-19. Assay used: immunoSEQ multiplex PCR; TCRdb lists only in-frame clones, some missing. The repertoire consists of about 74,000 clones, with approximately 93% occurring once and the leading ten covering 2.5% to 3%. The sequenced sample was peripheral blood. The receptors originated from a man in his fifties or sixties with COVID-19, enrolled during active disease.

This sequence joins TRBV13 and TRBJ2-2, with 12 bases identical to TRBD2. The CDR3 is 17 amino acids. Germline V lookup: CDR1 PRHDT, CDR2 FYEKMQ (reference sequence). Trimming removed 3 bases from V and 9 bases from J; junction bases left unmatched: 11. The CDR3 region has the DNA TGTGCCAGCAGCTTCTCCTGGACTAGCGGGATTCCCAGGGAGCTGTTTTTT. It yields the protein CASSFSWTSGIPRELFF.

The chain joins TRBV5-1 to TRBJ1-1, with D hard to call. Germline CDR1 and CDR2: SGHRS and YFSETQ. This CDR3 is built from 13 residues. V shed 1 base and J shed 1 base, with 5 bases lying between them. DNA of the CDR3: TGCGCCAGCAGCTTGCGGGGGAACACTGAAGCTTTCTTT. Translating it yields CASSLRGNTEAFF.

The chain combines TRBV5-1 with TRBJ2-5; maybe TRBD1 (6 bases). The CDR3 sequence is 14 residues long. The V end lost 4 bases, the J end lost 0 bases, and 10 bases lay between the germline ends. Germline CDR1 and CDR2: SGHRS and YFSETQ. The CDR3 here is CASSGGQNQETQYF. The CDR3, as DNA: TGCGCCAGCAGCGGCGGACAGAACCAAGAGACCCAGTACTTC.

The chain couples TRBV29-1 to TRBJ2-3, with TRBD2 matching 9 bases. J was trimmed by 10 bases and V by 6 bases; bases with no gene match: 14. The CDR3 is 14 amino acids. The germline V gene has CDR1 SQVTM and CDR2 ANQGSEA. The CDR3 protein is CSVIAGDHRYAQYF. The CDR3 DNA reads as TGCAGCGTCATAGCGGGAGACCACAGATACGCGCAGTATTTT.

The chain has TRBV9 and TRBJ1-6; no reliable D call. The V and J ends lost 3 bases and 5 bases respectively, with 9 bases between them. Germline CDR1 is SGDLS and CDR2 is YYNGEE. The CDR3 is 14 residues long. The chain's CDR3 is CASSETNDNSPLHF. CDR3 bases: TGTGCCAGCAGCGAGACAAACGATAATTCACCCCTCCACTTT.

CDR3 region: CASRKTSGPNEQFF. CDR3 coding DNA: TGTGCCAGCAGGAAGACTAGCGGCCCAAATGAGCAGTTCTTC. The V and J genes are TRBV2 and TRBJ2-1; TRBD2 matches at 9 bases. The CDR3 extends over 14 amino acids. With 6 bases clipped from V and 7 bases from J, the junction kept 7 bases outside the gene matches. Germline V gene data show CDR1 as SNHLY and CDR2 as FYNNEI.

This chain links TRBV7-8 with TRBJ2-7, with 11 bases lining up with TRBD2. CDR3 length: 17 residues. Looked up from germline, CDR1 is SGHVS and CDR2 is FQNEAQ. V gave up 2 bases and J gave up 5 bases; unmatched junction bases: 11. The CDR3 sequence: CASSLPETSGMNDEQYF. The CDR3 region has the DNA TGTGCCAGCAGCTTACCAGAGACTAGCGGGATGAATGACGAGCAGTACTTC. The whole variable domain, remainder taken from reference TRBV7-8 and TRBJ2-7, is GAGVSQSPRYKVAKRGQDVALRCDPISGHVSLFWYQQALGQGPEFLTYFQNEAQLDKSGLPSDRFFAERPEGSVSTLKIQRTQQEDSAVYLCASSLPETSGMNDEQYFGPGTRLTVT.

The gene calls are TRBV10-2 and TRBJ2-7; D perhaps matches TRBD1 (6 bases). In germline, CDR1 is WSHSY, CDR2 SAAADI. V lost 3 bases, J lost 4 bases, and 16 bases lay in between. This CDR3 is built from 15 residues. The CDR3 protein is CASSDLGQSLYEQYV. CDR3 nucleotide sequence: TGCGCCAGCAGTGATCTTGGACAGAGCCTTTACGAGCAGTACGTC.

This chain connects TRBV20-1 to TRBJ2-1, with TRBD2 as a possible D gene (6 bases). Germline values: CDR1 DFQATT, CDR2 SNEGSKA (reference sequence). CDR3 length: 11 residues. Trimming cost V 3 bases and J 8 bases, with 8 bases left between them. CDR3 amino acids: CSASGRDEQFF. The CDR3 coding sequence is TGCAGTGCTAGCGGGAGAGATGAGCAGTTCTTC.

V and J are TRBV6-6 and TRBJ1-2, with D possibly matching TRBD1 (6 bases). The V gene's germline CDR1 is MNHNY and CDR2 SVGAGI (reference sequence). V was shortened by 5 bases and J by 2 bases, with 9 bases between the two germline ends. CDR3 length equals 13 residues. The CDR3 bases are TGTGCCAGCAGTAGACAGGCGAACTATGGCTACACCTTC. It encodes CASSRQANYGYTF.

The chain has TRBV6-4 and TRBJ2-1; TRBD2 aligns across 8 bases. This CDR3 has 17 residues. With 5 bases clipped from V and 7 bases from J, the junction kept 16 bases outside the gene matches. CDR1 and CDR2 (germline): MRHNA, SNTAGT. The CDR3 DNA reads as TGTGCCAGCAGTCCTTTTAAAGCGGGAGAAGGGGCGAATGAGCAGTTCTTC. Its translation is CASSPFKAGEGANEQFF.

The chain couples TRBV19 to TRBJ1-5; 8 nucleotides line up with TRBD1. J was trimmed by 7 bases and V by 4 bases; bases with no gene match: 6. The germline gives CDR1 LNHDA, CDR2 SQIVND (reference sequence). The CDR3 has 14 amino acids. CDR3 coding DNA: TGTGCCAGTAGTAAGACAGGGGCAGGGCAGCCCCAGCATTTT. Protein: CASSKTGAGQPQHF.

The V and J genes are TRBV4-2 and TRBJ2-1; D may be TRBD2 (5 bases). Germline CDR1 is LGHNA and CDR2 is YNFKEQ. This CDR3 region has 17 residues. V shed 2 bases and J shed 2 bases, with 16 bases lying between them. The CDR3 DNA is TGTGCCAGCAGCCAATATTCGGGATTCAATACCTACAATGAGCAGTTCTTC. Translation: CASSQYSGFNTYNEQFF.

To note about this clone: Compared with germline, one end of the junction differs, possibly owing to a read error. This chain uses TRBV7-2 with TRBJ1-2; 10 bases line up with TRBD1. The CDR3 sequence is 17 residues long. CDR1 is SGHTA and CDR2 is FQGNSA in the germline V gene. The CDR3 spells CASSLDYRDRGNSGYTF. For the CDR3, the DNA is TGTGCCAGCAGCTTAGACTACCGGGACAGGGGAAACTCTGGCTACACCTTC.

The V call is TRBV4-1, the J call TRBJ1-1, with 8 bases fitting TRBD1. Germline V gene lookup returns CDR1 MGHRA and CDR2 YSYEKL. CDR3 length: 17 residues. After removal of 1 base from V and 6 bases from J, the junction contained 13 bases not matched to a gene. The CDR3 sequence: CASSQGAGGGVFSEAFF. The CDR3 nucleotides read TGCGCCAGCAGCCAAGGGGCAGGGGGCGGCGTGTTCTCTGAAGCTTTCTTT.

The chain is built from TRBV19 and TRBJ1-2; possible D gene TRBD1, 5 bases. Germline values: CDR1 LNHDA, CDR2 SQIVND (reference sequence). The CDR3 is 16 residues long. Trimming removed 1 base from V and 4 bases from J, with 16 bases in between. The CDR3 region is CASSIGLAGRGYGYTF. In DNA, the CDR3 is TGTGCCAGTAGTATAGGTCTGGCAGGGAGGGGCTATGGCTACACCTTC.

The chain links TRBV30 to TRBJ1-1; maybe TRBD1 (6 bases). Germline V CDR1 and CDR2: GTSNPN, SVGIG (reference sequence). The CDR3 contains 15 residues. Trimming left V 0 bases short and J 1 base short, with 12 bases between. CDR3 bases: TGTGCCTGGAGTGTACTGTCCAGGGGGAACACTGAAGCTTTCTTT. Amino acids: CAWSVLSRGNTEAFF.

The genes are TRBV18 and TRBJ1-1; D ambiguous. The ends were cut back, 2 bases at V and 4 bases at J, with 11 bases in the middle. Germline CDR1 and CDR2: KGHSH and LQKENI. The CDR3 consists of 14 residues. CDR3 bases: TGTGCCAGCTCACCAGTGAGACAACCCACTGAAGCTTTCTTT. Amino acid sequence: CASSPVRQPTEAFF.

The chain links TRBV13 to TRBJ1-1, with D tentatively TRBD1 (5 bases). This CDR3 has 12 residues. Trimming shortened V by 3 bases and J by 8 bases, and 10 bases separated the two germline ends. CDR1 and CDR2 from the germline V gene are PRHDT and FYEKMQ (reference sequence). Here the CDR3 reads CASSLGREEAFF. The CDR3 coding sequence is TGTGCCAGCAGCTTGGGCAGGGAAGAAGCTTTCTTT. Combining the CDR3 with reference TRBV13 and TRBJ1-1 gives the whole variable domain AAGVIQSPRHLIKEKRETATLKCYPIPRHDTVYWYQQGPGQDPQFLISFYEKMQSDKGSIPDRFSAQQFSDYHSELNMSSLELGDSALYFCASSLGREEAFFGQGTRLTVV.

The J gene is TRBJ1-4, the V gene TRBV6-5; no reliable D call. Trimming shortened V by 7 bases and J by 3 bases, and 9 bases separated the two germline ends. Looked up from germline, CDR1 is MNHEY and CDR2 is SVGAGI. This CDR3 is built from 13 residues. The CDR3 sequence is CASTRSPNEKLFF. CDR3 bases: TGTGCCAGCACCCGGAGTCCTAATGAAAAACTGTTTTTT.

This clone was seen a single time. The sample holds other DNA sequences that translate to the same CDR3. The chain employs TRBV30 and TRBJ2-2, with 7 bases fitting TRBD1. CDR3 length equals 13 residues. Germline V gene data show CDR1 as GTSNPN and CDR2 as SVGIG (reference sequence). Trimming at V came to 0 bases and at J to 5 bases, leaving 0 bases not matched to a gene. CDR3 sequence: CAWSVQGTGELFF. In DNA, the CDR3 is TGTGCCTGGAGTGTACAGGGGACCGGGGAGCTGTTTTTT.

The gene calls are TRBV15 and TRBJ2-3; D might be TRBD1 (6 bases). Trimming stripped 3 bases from V and 1 base from J, with 14 bases between. The CDR3 extends over 16 amino acids. Germline assignment: CDR1 LNHNV and CDR2 YYDKDF (reference sequence). CDR3 region: CATSRLQGFGTDTQYF. In DNA, the CDR3 is TGTGCCACCAGCAGGTTACAGGGTTTTGGCACAGATACGCAGTATTTT.

The chain employs TRBV7-2 and TRBJ1-5; 7 positions match TRBD1. V was pared by 5 bases and J by 4 bases, with 8 bases of the junction left unmatched. The CDR3 consists of 15 residues. Germline loops: CDR1 SGHTA, CDR2 FQGNSA. The CDR3 DNA sequence: TGTGCCAGCAGCCCCCGTACAGGGGTGAATCAGCCCCAGCATTTT. Translating it yields CASSPRTGVNQPQHF.

The V gene is TRBV6-5, the J gene TRBJ1-4, with 9 positions matching TRBD1. V was pared by 6 bases and J by 4 bases, with 6 bases of the junction left unmatched. Germline CDR1 and CDR2: MNHEY and SVGAGI. This CDR3 has 15 residues. In nucleotides, the CDR3 is TGTGCCAGCAGGGATGGACAGGGGAATAATGAAAAACTGTTTTTT. As protein: CASRDGQGNNEKLFF.

The chain couples TRBV4-3 to TRBJ1-2; TRBD1 aligns across 8 bases. Trimming at V came to 0 bases and at J to 3 bases, leaving 3 bases not matched to a gene. CDR1 is LGHNA and CDR2 is YSLEER in the germline V gene. The CDR3 loop spans 15 amino acids. This CDR3 is CASSQDNRGYYGYTF. DNA of the CDR3: TGCGCCAGCAGCCAAGATAACAGGGGGTACTATGGCTACACCTTC.

The chain carries TRBV11-1 and TRBJ2-7; 7 bases agree with TRBD2. Germline V CDR1 and CDR2: SGHAT, FQDESV (reference sequence). V dropped 0 bases and J dropped 3; count of bases not matched to a gene: 8. The CDR3 totals 16 residues. The CDR3 here is CASSLAGEGFLYEQYF. As DNA, the CDR3 is TGTGCCAGCAGCTTAGCAGGGGAGGGTTTCCTCTACGAGCAGTACTTC. Filled out from reference TRBV11-1 and TRBJ2-7, the complete variable domain reads EAEVAQSPRYKITEKSQAVAFWCDPISGHATLYWYRQILGQGPELLVQFQDESVVDDSQLPKDRFSAERLKGVDSTLKIQPAELGDSAMYLCASSLAGEGFLYEQYFGPGTRLTVT.

The J gene is TRBJ2-3, the V gene TRBV28; the match to TRBD1 covers 7 bases. Unmatched junction bases numbered 2, after V lost 4 bases and J lost 4 bases. The CDR3 loop spans 13 amino acids. Germline loops: CDR1 MDHEN, CDR2 SYDVKM. CDR3 in amino acids: CASSSTGSDTQYF. The CDR3 DNA follows: TGTGCCAGCAGTTCGACAGGGTCAGATACGCAGTATTTT.